Listed here are 14 T cell receptor beta chains from one sample, sequenced in a study of a mutant IDH1 vaccine in newly diagnosed glioma. Profiling relied on immunoSEQ multiplex PCR, and the TCRdb table lists in-frame clones only, not all of them. The sample shows 50,000 to 65,000 clones, roughly two thirds of them seen only once. No antigen has been identified for these receptors. The sample's time point: week 47, end of study. Vaccination comprised doses that each held 300 ug of mutant IDH1 20-mer peptide, plus topical imiquimod. Sequenced material: peripheral blood mononuclear cells (PBMCs), taken from a glioma patient whose treatment included an IDH1 peptide vaccine. These receptors were collected from a man aged 35 to 55 with glioma. Some clones in this sample may be carry-over from other donors' samples.

The rearrangement links TRBV27 to TRBJ1-5; D is unresolved. This CDR3 contains 12 residues. V shed 3 bases and J shed 3 bases, with 3 bases lying between them. Germline-derived CDR1 and CDR2 are MNHEY and SMNVEV (reference sequence). The CDR3 spells CASSFPNQPQHF. CDR3 coding DNA: TGTGCCAGCAGTTTTCCCAATCAGCCCCAGCATTTT.

In this sample, this clone turned up a few times. The chain employs TRBV7-9 and TRBJ1-2; no definite D call. The V end was cut by 6 bases, the J end by 0 bases, with 11 bases between. Germline CDR1 reads SEHNR; CDR2 reads FQNEAQ (reference sequence). This CDR3 contains 14 residues. Written as DNA, the CDR3 is TGTGCCAGCAGGAATAACCCATCTAACTATGGCTACACCTTC. This translates into CASRNNPSNYGYTF.

This clone was seen more than once but under ten times. Written as DNA, the CDR3 is TGCGCCAGCAGCCAGGGACAAGGGGATGGCTACACCTTC. It is translated as CASSQGQGDGYTF. J is TRBJ1-2 and V is TRBV5-1, with D tentatively TRBD1 (6 bases). From germline, CDR1 is SGHRS and CDR2 YFSETQ. Trimming stripped 4 bases from V and 6 bases from J, with 13 bases between. This CDR3 region has 13 residues.

This clone was seen a handful of times. The chain employs TRBV6-1 and TRBJ2-7; D call uncertain. The V gene's germline CDR1 is MNHNS and CDR2 SASEGT. V was trimmed by 10 bases and J by 0 bases, leaving 13 bases between them. There are 13 residues in the CDR3. CDR3: CATYPGSSYEQYF. As DNA, the CDR3 is TGTGCCACCTACCCTGGAAGCTCCTACGAGCAGTACTTC.

The chain is built from TRBV5-4 and TRBJ1-1; TRBD1 matches 9 bases. From germline, CDR1 is SGHNT and CDR2 YYREEE (reference sequence). The CDR3 length is 12 residues. J lost 7 bases, V lost 4 bases, and 2 bases had no gene match. The CDR3 is CASSEGQGEAFF. The CDR3 DNA is TGTGCCAGCAGCGAGGGACAGGGTGAAGCTTTCTTT.

The chain links TRBV2 to TRBJ1-1; 9 bases line up with TRBD1. This CDR3 comprises 13 residues. The V segment lost 6 bases and the J segment 5 bases; nucleotides outside the gene matches: 4. CDR1 is SNHLY and CDR2 is FYNNEI in the germline V gene. Written as DNA, the CDR3 is TGTGCCAGCAGCGGGGACAGGGCGACTGAAGCTTTCTTT. Amino acid sequence: CASSGDRATEAFF.

This clone has a handful of counts. This rearrangement joins TRBV19 to TRBJ2-1, with D possibly matching TRBD2 (6 bases). The CDR3 has 15 amino acids. V lost 3 bases and J lost 6, with 15 bases in between. Germline-derived CDR1 and CDR2 are LNHDA and SQIVND (reference sequence). CDR3 protein: CASSIFGGAANEQFF. In DNA, the CDR3 is TGTGCCAGTAGTATTTTTGGCGGGGCGGCCAATGAGCAGTTCTTC.

The chain is built from TRBV6-6 and TRBJ1-1; D uncertain. Trimming left V 8 bases short and J 0 bases short, with 16 bases between. The germline CDR1 and CDR2 sequences are MNHNY and SVGAGI (reference sequence). The CDR3 loop spans 15 amino acids. CDR3 amino acids: CASVADYAMNTEAFF. The CDR3 bases are TGTGCCAGCGTCGCAGACTATGCTATGAACACTGAAGCTTTCTTT.

The chain joins TRBV7-2 to TRBJ1-1; D is unresolved. CDR1 is SGHTA, CDR2 FQGNSA, per germline. Trimming took 5 bases from V and 2 from J, leaving 12 bases between them. The CDR3 spans 14 residues. The CDR3 protein is CASSRSQVNTEAFF. The CDR3 DNA reads TGTGCCAGCAGCCGTTCCCAGGTTAACACTGAAGCTTTCTTT.

This clone was seen once. The V gene is TRBV7-9, the J gene TRBJ2-1; D is perhaps TRBD1 or TRBD2 (6 bases each). This CDR3 comprises 16 residues. CDR1 is SEHNR and CDR2 is FQNEAQ in the germline V gene (reference sequence). Trimming removed 3 bases at V and 4 bases at J, with 16 bases between. The CDR3 is CASSFAAGQGYNEQFF. The CDR3 DNA sequence: TGTGCCAGCAGCTTCGCCGCGGGACAAGGATACAATGAGCAGTTCTTC.

This sequence joins TRBV7-7 and TRBJ2-7; 10 nucleotides agree with TRBD1. Germline CDR1 is SSHAT and CDR2 is FNYEAQ (reference sequence). This CDR3 is 15 amino acids long. V lost 5 bases to trimming and J lost 0 bases; unmatched junction nucleotides: 4. In DNA form, the CDR3 reads TGTGCCAGCAGCCAGGGACAGGGGACCTCCTACGAGCAGTACTTC. Translating it yields CASSQGQGTSYEQYF.

The gene calls are TRBV12-5 and TRBJ1-4; no reliable D call. Looked up from germline, CDR1 is LGHNT and CDR2 is FRNRAP. Trimming took 1 base from V and 5 from J, leaving 5 bases between them. The CDR3 sequence is 13 residues long. This CDR3 reads CASGLDWNEKLFF. DNA of the CDR3: TGTGCTAGTGGTTTGGACTGGAATGAAAAACTGTTTTTT.

The DNA of the CDR3 is TGTGCCAGCACCTCGGACAGGGCAAACAATGAGCAGTTCTTC. Amino acid sequence: CASTSDRANNEQFF. This sequence joins TRBV6-5 and TRBJ2-1; 8 nucleotides align to TRBD1. The CDR3 loop spans 14 amino acids. Germline trimming cut 7 bases from V and 5 bases from J; bases unmatched to any gene: 7. Germline V CDR1 and CDR2: MNHEY, SVGAGI.

V gene TRBV6-6 combines with J gene TRBJ2-1; 7 bases fit TRBD2. The germline gives CDR1 MNHNY, CDR2 SVGAGI (reference sequence). V trimming: 7 bases; J trimming: 7 bases; junction bases outside the gene matches: 10. CDR3 length equals 14 residues. The DNA of the CDR3 is TGTGCCAGCACTACGGGGGGTATTTTGAATGAGCAGTTCTTC. Its translation: CASTTGGILNEQFF.